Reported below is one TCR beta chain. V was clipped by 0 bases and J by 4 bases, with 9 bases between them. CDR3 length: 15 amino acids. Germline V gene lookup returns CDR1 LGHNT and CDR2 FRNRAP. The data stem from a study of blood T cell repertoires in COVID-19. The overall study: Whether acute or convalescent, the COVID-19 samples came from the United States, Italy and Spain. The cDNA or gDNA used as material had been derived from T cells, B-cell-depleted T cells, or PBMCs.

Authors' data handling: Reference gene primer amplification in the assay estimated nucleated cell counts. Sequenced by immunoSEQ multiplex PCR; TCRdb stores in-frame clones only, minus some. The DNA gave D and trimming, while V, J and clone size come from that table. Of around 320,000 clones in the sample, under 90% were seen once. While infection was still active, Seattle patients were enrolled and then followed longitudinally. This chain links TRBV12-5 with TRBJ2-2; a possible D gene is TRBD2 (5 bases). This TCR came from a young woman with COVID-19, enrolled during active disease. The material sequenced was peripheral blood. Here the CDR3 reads CASGLVRAVTGELFF. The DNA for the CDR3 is TGTGCTAGTGGTTTGGTACGAGCGGTCACCGGGGAGCTGTTTTTT.